This T cell receptor (beta chain) originates from a study of blood T cell repertoires in COVID-19. Repertoires were generated with immunoSEQ multiplex PCR, while TCRdb's copy carries only in-frame clones and drops some. Here the sample spans about 300,000 clones, about nine tenths being singletons. This CDR3 region has 13 residues. The V gene lost 6 bases and the J gene lost 3 bases, with 11 bases spanning the gap. Germline V gene sequence: CDR1 MNHEY, CDR2 SVGAGI. The chain combines TRBV6-5 with TRBJ1-2, with D maybe TRBD1 (6 bases). Sequencing was performed on PBMCs or T cells enriched from blood (not recorded which). This sequence originates from a man between 25 and 39 years old who had recovered from COVID-19. The CDR3 nucleotides read TGTGCCAGCAGGCTAACAGGGCACTATGGCTACACCTTC. It translates to CASRLTGHYGYTF.